Presented here are 20 T cell receptor beta chains from one specimen sequenced in a study of regulatory T cells in long-lasting Graves disease. Construction of the TCR beta libraries employed iRepertoire HTBI primers in conjunction with Arm-PCR of CDR3 regions. Using its own MiXCR run on the multiplex PCR reads, TCRdb lists one record per CDR3 protein. The data contain 350,000 to 450,000 distinct CDR3 sequences, around 21% of them singletons. The time point: persistent/refractory GD, antithyroid drugs over 5 years with positive TRAb. Making the TCR library involved RNA that had been extracted from PBMCs. This sample comprised peripheral blood mononuclear cells (PBMCs), obtained when the disease was refractory, from a patient treated with antithyroid drugs. These receptors all come from a female donor with Graves disease.

The chain couples TRBV30 to TRBJ2-1; the D is unclear. The ends were cut back, 2 bases at V and 9 bases at J, with 8 bases in the middle. This CDR3 region has 11 residues. CDR1 is GTSNPN and CDR2 is SVGIG in the germline V gene (reference sequence). CDR3: CAWSPPGEQFF. DNA of the CDR3: TGTGCCTGGAGTCCCCCTGGTGAGCAGTTCTTC.

The chain is built from TRBV6-1 and TRBJ1-2; a possible D gene is TRBD1 (5 bases). CDR3 length: 14 amino acids. Between the trimmed V and J ends, which lost 6 bases and 4 bases, there was a span of 15 bases. Germline assignment: CDR1 MNHNS and CDR2 SASEGT. The CDR3 is CASSGGGAAYGYTF. The DNA for the CDR3 is TGTGCCAGCAGCGGAGGTGGGGCGGCCTATGGCTACACCTTC.

This clonotype occurred once. The V and J genes are TRBV11-2 and TRBJ2-1; TRBD2 is a possible D gene (6 bases). Germline assignment: CDR1 SGHAT and CDR2 FQNNGV. The CDR3 length is 13 residues. Trimming pared 5 bases from V and 3 bases from J, leaving 8 bases between. CDR3 nucleotide sequence: TGTGCCAGCAGCACCGGGGGCTACAATGAGCAGTTCTTC. It is translated as CASSTGGYNEQFF.

The genes are TRBV5-1 and TRBJ2-7; no firm D call. The CDR3 extends over 15 amino acids. The V gene lost 0 bases and the J gene lost 3 bases, with 13 bases spanning the gap. The germline CDR1 and CDR2 sequences are SGHRS and YFSETQ. The CDR3 spells CASSLGGTDIYEQYF. For the CDR3, the DNA is TGCGCCAGCAGCTTGGGGGGTACGGATATCTACGAGCAGTACTTC.

This clonotype was counted ten times or more. This chain connects TRBV10-3 to TRBJ1-1; 9 positions agree with TRBD1. CDR3 length: 13 residues. Germline CDR1 reads ENHRY; CDR2 reads SYGVKD. The V gene end was trimmed by 6 bases and the J gene end by 10 bases; junction bases not matched to a gene: 9. The chain's CDR3 is CAIRGQGKEGAFF. The CDR3 bases are TGTGCCATCAGGGGACAGGGAAAGGAGGGAGCTTTCTTT.

In this sample, this clonotype turned up many times. This chain uses TRBV27 with TRBJ2-5, with 7 bases fitting TRBD2. The V gene's germline CDR1 is MNHEY and CDR2 SMNVEV (reference sequence). Unmatched junction bases numbered 5, after V lost 6 bases and J lost 1 base. CDR3 length: 14 residues. CDR3 nucleotides: TGTGCCAGCAGGGGAGGGGTTTTCCAAGAGACCCAGTACTTC. This translates into CASRGGVFQETQYF.

This clonotype was counted only a few times. The chain has TRBV2 and TRBJ2-7; 12 bases agree with TRBD2. V was clipped by 5 bases and J by 2 bases; unmatched bases: 4. Per germline, CDR1 SNHLY and CDR2 FYNNEI. The CDR3 is 15 residues long. The CDR3, as DNA: TGTGCCAGCAGTAACGGACTAGCGGGGACCTACGAGCAGTACTTC. Amino acids: CASSNGLAGTYEQYF.

This clonotype was detected many times. The chain joins TRBV7-8 to TRBJ1-2; no firm D call. Germline assignment: CDR1 SGHVS and CDR2 FQNEAQ. With 4 bases removed from V and 8 bases from J, the gap between germline ends came to 20 bases. This CDR3 region has 15 residues. The CDR3 coding sequence is TGTGCCAGCAGCTCCCTCCGTCAGGACCCCATAGGCTACACCTTC. It encodes CASSSLRQDPIGYTF.

In its sample, this clonotype was seen many times. V is TRBV20-1 and J is TRBJ2-5; 13 nucleotides agree with TRBD2. Germline V CDR1 and CDR2: DFQATT, SNEGSKA (reference sequence). This CDR3 is built from 14 residues. The V gene end was trimmed by 6 bases and the J gene end by 5 bases; junction bases not matched to a gene: 6. CDR3 in amino acids: CSAGTSGTVETQYF. CDR3 DNA: TGCAGTGCCGGGACTAGCGGGACTGTGGAGACCCAGTACTTC.

V gene TRBV7-9 combines with J gene TRBJ1-1, with D perhaps matching TRBD1 (5 bases). The germline gives CDR1 SEHNR, CDR2 FQNEAQ (reference sequence). The CDR3 runs to 17 residues. Trimming pared 5 bases from V and 0 bases from J, leaving 19 bases between. The CDR3 DNA reads as TGTGCCAGCAGCGTGTTTGGCGGGGCCAACATGAACACTGAAGCTTTCTTT. Translated, it gives CASSVFGGANMNTEAFF.

In this sample, this clonotype turned up a few times. The chain is built from TRBV27 and TRBJ2-4, with a weak D call TRBD2 (5 bases). V was clipped by 3 bases and J by 2 bases, with 11 bases between them. CDR1 is MNHEY and CDR2 is SMNVEV in the germline V gene (reference sequence). The CDR3 totals 15 residues. CDR3 loop: CASSFGISTKNIQYF. As DNA, the CDR3 is TGTGCCAGCAGTTTCGGGATAAGTACCAAAAACATTCAGTACTTC.

The chain uses TRBV7-9 and TRBJ1-2; maybe TRBD1 (5 bases). Germline V lookup: CDR1 SEHNR, CDR2 FQNEAQ (reference sequence). The CDR3 consists of 15 residues. The V end lost 6 bases, the J end lost 7 bases, and 21 bases lay between the germline ends. Here the CDR3 reads CASSPIPGPFPGYTF. The CDR3 DNA reads TGTGCCAGCAGTCCTATCCCGGGACCCTTCCCTGGCTACACCTTC.

This clonotype was seen at least ten times. CDR3 in DNA: TGTGCCAGCAGGACAGCTGGAAACACCATATATTTT. It codes for CASRTAGNTIYF. The rearrangement joins TRBV28 to TRBJ1-3; maybe TRBD1 (5 bases). The length of the CDR3 is 12 residues. Germline values: CDR1 MDHEN, CDR2 SYDVKM. V gave up 6 bases and J gave up 2 bases, with 5 bases separating them.

V usage is TRBV19 and J usage is TRBJ2-4; D possibly matches TRBD1 or TRBD2 (5 bases each). V was clipped by 10 bases and J by 1 base, with 14 bases between them. The germline V gene encodes CDR1 LNHDA and CDR2 SQIVND (reference sequence). The CDR3 length is 14 residues. The CDR3 DNA sequence: TGTGCCACCGGGACCATGGGGGCCAAAAACATTCAGTACTTC. Its translation: CATGTMGAKNIQYF. The complete variable domain, with remaining parts taken from reference TRBV19 and TRBJ2-4, reads DGGITQSPKYLFRKEGQNVTLSCEQNLNHDAMYWYRQDPGQGLRLIYYSQIVNDFQKGDIAEGYSVSREKKESFPLTVTSAQKNPTAFYLCATGTMGAKNIQYFGAGTRLSVL.

This clonotype was seen many times. In nucleotides, the CDR3 is TGTGCCAGCAGCTTACGGTTTAGCTCCTACGAGCAGTACTTC. This encodes CASSLRFSSYEQYF. The chain carries TRBV7-2 and TRBJ2-7; D not resolved. CDR3 length: 14 amino acids. The V gene lost 2 bases and the J gene lost 0 bases, with 8 bases spanning the gap. Germline V gene sequence: CDR1 SGHTA, CDR2 FQGNSA.

To note about this clonotype: Since a much larger clone is just one base distant, this may be a read error. V and J are TRBV6-4 and TRBJ2-2; D is unclear. The CDR3 contains 14 residues. The germline V gene encodes CDR1 MRHNA and CDR2 SNTAGT. The CDR3 region is CASSSSLVTRELFF. The CDR3 nucleotides read TGTGCCAGCAGTTCATCGCTAGTCACCCGGGAGCTGTTTTTT.

This clonotype has just a few counts. The chain uses TRBV18 and TRBJ2-4; D call uncertain. Trimming pared 0 bases from V and 5 bases from J, leaving 14 bases between. The CDR3 is made up of 16 amino acids. Germline assignment: CDR1 KGHSH and CDR2 LQKENI. CDR3 nucleotides: TGTGCCAGCTCACCACCCACCTCTGCGAAGGAAAACATTCAGTACTTC. Translation gives CASSPPTSAKENIQYF.

J is TRBJ2-4 and V is TRBV29-1; D not resolved. From germline, CDR1 is SQVTM and CDR2 ANQGSEA. The CDR3 is 15 amino acids. The V and J ends lost 2 bases and 3 bases respectively, with 14 bases between them. The CDR3 sequence is CSVESFDKGKNIQYF. CDR3 nucleotides: TGCAGCGTTGAATCCTTCGACAAGGGCAAAAACATTCAGTACTTC.

This clonotype has more than one count but fewer than ten. CDR3 in amino acids: CSVVLGSDYNSPLHF. The CDR3 DNA reads TGCAGCGTTGTCTTGGGCAGTGACTATAATTCACCCCTCCACTTT. V and J are TRBV29-1 and TRBJ1-6; D is uncertain. Trimming cost V 4 bases and J 3 bases, with 13 bases left between them. The germline V gene encodes CDR1 SQVTM and CDR2 ANQGSEA. The CDR3 is 15 residues long.

This clonotype was seen many times. V and J are TRBV27 and TRBJ2-7, with D possibly matching TRBD2 (5 bases). V lost 4 bases to trimming and J lost 4 bases, with 17 bases between them. CDR1 is MNHEY, CDR2 SMNVEV, per germline (reference sequence). The CDR3 has 15 amino acids. The CDR3 is CASSSFPGTGYEQYF. The CDR3, as DNA: TGTGCCAGCAGTTCCTTCCCGGGAACTGGGTACGAGCAGTACTTC.